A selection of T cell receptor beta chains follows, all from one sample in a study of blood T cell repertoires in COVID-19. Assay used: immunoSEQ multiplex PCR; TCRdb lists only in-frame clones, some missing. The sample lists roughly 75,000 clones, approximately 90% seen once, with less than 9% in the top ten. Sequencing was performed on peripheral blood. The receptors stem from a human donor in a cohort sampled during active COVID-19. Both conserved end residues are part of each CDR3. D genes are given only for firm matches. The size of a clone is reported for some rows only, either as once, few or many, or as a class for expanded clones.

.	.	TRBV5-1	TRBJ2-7	TGCGCCAGCAGCTGGACATTGTCGGAAACCTACGAGCAGTACTTC	CASSWTLSETYEQYF
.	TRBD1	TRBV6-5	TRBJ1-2	TGCGGCACAGGGGCCACCTATGGCTACACCTTC	CGTGATYGYTF
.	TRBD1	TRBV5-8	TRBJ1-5	TGTGCCAGCAGCTTGGCAGGGGGTAATCAGCCCCAGCATTTT	CASSLAGGNQPQHF
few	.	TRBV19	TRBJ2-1	TGTGCCAGTAGTATTCATGGCCGTAAAATTTACAATGAGCAGTTCTTC	CASSIHGRKIYNEQFF
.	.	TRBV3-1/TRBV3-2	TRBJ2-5	TGTGCCAGCAGCCAGGCGAATCTAGCAGTGGGGCAAGAGACCCAGTACTTC	CASSQANLAVGQETQYF
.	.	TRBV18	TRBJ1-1	TGTGCCAGCTCACCGAGAACCCTCCACACTGAAGCTTTCTTT	CASSPRTLHTEAFF
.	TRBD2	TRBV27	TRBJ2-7	TGTGCCAGCAGTTTCGGGCTAGCGGCTTCCTACGAGCAGTACTTC	CASSFGLAASYEQYF
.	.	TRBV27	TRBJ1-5	TGTGCCAGCAGTTTCTACTCCAATCAGCCCCAGCATTTT	CASSFYSNQPQHF
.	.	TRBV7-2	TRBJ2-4	TGTGCCAGCAGTGGGGAGGACAGGGAGGGGAGCTTC	CASSGEDREGSF
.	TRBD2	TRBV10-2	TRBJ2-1	TGCGCCAGCAGCTCCCAACTAGCGGGGGTCAATGAGCAGTTCTTC	CASSSQLAGVNEQFF
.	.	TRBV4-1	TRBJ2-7	TGCGCCAGCAGCCAAGATAGGGCAGGGGGGGAGCAGTACTTC	CASSQDRAGGEQYF
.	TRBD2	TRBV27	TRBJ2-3	TGTGCCAGCAGTCGCACCCCGCCCTCCGTAGCGGGGGTGAAAGATACGCAGTATTTT	CASSRTPPSVAGVKDTQYF
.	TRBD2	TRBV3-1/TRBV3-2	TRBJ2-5	TGTGCCAGCAGCCGCCCGGGCGGGGGGTTGGAGACCCAGTACTTC	CASSRPGGGLETQYF
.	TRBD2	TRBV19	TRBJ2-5	TGTGCCAGTAGTATAGGCTTGACTAGCGGGGGATTTCAAGAGACCCAGTACTTC	CASSIGLTSGGFQETQYF
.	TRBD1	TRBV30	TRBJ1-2	TGTGCCTGGAGTGGAGGACAGGGCCAAAGGGTTAACTATGGCTACACCTTC	CAWSGGQGQRVNYGYTF
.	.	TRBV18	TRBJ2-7	TGTGCCAGCTCACCACTGTCTCACGGAGGGAACGAGCAGTACTTC	CASSPLSHGGNEQYF
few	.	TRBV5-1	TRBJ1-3	TGCGCCAGCAGCTGGTTGGACAGCCTCGCTGGAAACACCATATATTTT	CASSWLDSLAGNTIYF
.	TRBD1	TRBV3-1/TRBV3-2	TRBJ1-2	TGTGCCAGCAGCCAAACTACAGTGGACAGGGCGGGGGATGGCTACACCTTC	CASSQTTVDRAGDGYTF
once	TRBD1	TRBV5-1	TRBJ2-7	TGCGCCAGCAGCCCGGCAGGGGGCAGCTACGAGCAGTACTTC	CASSPAGGSYEQYF
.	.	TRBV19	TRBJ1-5	TGTGCCAGTAGCCCGCGGGGGGACAATCAGCCCCAGCATTTT	CASSPRGDNQPQHF
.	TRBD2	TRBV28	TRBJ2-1	TGTGCCAGCAGAGCCAGCGGGGGGAGCTCCTACAATGAGCAGTTCTTC	CASRASGGSSYNEQFF
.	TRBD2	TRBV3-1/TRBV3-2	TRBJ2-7	TGTGCCAGCAGCCGACCGACTAGCGGGAAGCAGTACTTC	CASSRPTSGKQYF
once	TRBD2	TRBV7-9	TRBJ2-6	TGTGCCACCCGGGTTAGCGGGATGACGGCTGGGGCCAACGTCCTGACTTTC	CATRVSGMTAGANVLTF
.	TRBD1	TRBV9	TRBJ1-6	TGTGCCAGCAGCGTCGGCCAGGGGGCTGATTCACCCCTCCACTTT	CASSVGQGADSPLHF
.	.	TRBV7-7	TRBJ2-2	TGTGCCAGCAGCTTAGACGGGGGAGAGGCCGGGGAGCTGTTTTTT	CASSLDGGEAGELFF
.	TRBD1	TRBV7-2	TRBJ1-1	TGTGCCAGCAGCTTAAAGGGGGCAGGCACTGAAGCTTTCTTT	CASSLKGAGTEAFF
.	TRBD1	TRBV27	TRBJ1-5	TGTGCCAGCAGTTTACGGGCCGGACAGGGAGGCAATCAGCCCCAGCATTTT	CASSLRAGQGGNQPQHF
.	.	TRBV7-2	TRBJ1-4	TGTGCCAGCCGTGGGAGGGACTTTAATGAAAAACTGTTTTTT	CASRGRDFNEKLFF
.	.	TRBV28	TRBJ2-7	TGTGCCAGCAGTTTATCGCTAGGGAGGTCCTACGAGCAGTACTTC	CASSLSLGRSYEQYF
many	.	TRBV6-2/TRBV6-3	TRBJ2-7	TGTGCCAGCAGCCCATTTGCGGGCAGGGCGGGGGCCGGAGAGCAGTACTTC	CASSPFAGRAGAGEQYF
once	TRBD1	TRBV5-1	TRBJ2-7	TGCGCCAGCAGCTTGGTTCTCCAGGGGGCGCGCGAGCAGTACTTC	CASSLVLQGAREQYF